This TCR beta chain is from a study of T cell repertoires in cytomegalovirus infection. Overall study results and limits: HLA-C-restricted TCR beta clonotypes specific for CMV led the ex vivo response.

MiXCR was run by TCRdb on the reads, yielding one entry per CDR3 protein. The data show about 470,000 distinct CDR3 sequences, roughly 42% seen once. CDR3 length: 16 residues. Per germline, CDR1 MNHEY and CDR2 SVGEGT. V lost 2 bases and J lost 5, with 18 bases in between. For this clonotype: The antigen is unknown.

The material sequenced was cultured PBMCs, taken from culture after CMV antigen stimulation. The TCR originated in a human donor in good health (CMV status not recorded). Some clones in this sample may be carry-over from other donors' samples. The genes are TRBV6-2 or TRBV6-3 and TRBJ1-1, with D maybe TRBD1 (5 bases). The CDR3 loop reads CASSYGALGVGTEAFF. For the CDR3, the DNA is TGTGCCAGCAGTTACGGGGCCTTGGGGGTTGGAACTGAAGCTTTCTTT.